This T cell receptor (beta chain) stems from a study of cytomegalovirus exposure and HLA in healthy donors. On the study more broadly: The roughly 130 validation repertoires used the same platform as the 650 to 850 first-cohort repertoires (as reported by a later analysis).

Donors came from a validation cohort of 90 to 150 subjects, distinct from the first 666-subject cohort. Here immunoSEQ multiplex PCR was the method, and the copy in TCRdb shows in-frame clones only, minus some. The sample yields about 160,000 clones, nearly 90% seen once. V dropped 6 bases and J dropped 6 bases, with 11 bases sitting between them. The CDR3 loop spans 12 amino acids. CDR1 and CDR2 from the germline V gene are SNHLY and FYNNEI. Overall study results and limits: Most sequenced TCRs were rare (though some public TCRs occurred in many donors). In the roughly 130 validation repertoires, a later analysis found that first-cohort TCR clusters tended to co-occur.

As to this clone: Its specificity is unknown.

The receptor was derived from a woman aged 18-29 years in good health and CMV-seropositive. The sample consisted of PBMCs. The chain employs TRBV2 and TRBJ1-1; D uncertain. CDR3 in amino acids: CASRVGGPEAFF. The CDR3, as DNA: TGTGCCAGCAGAGTGGGAGGGCCTGAAGCTTTCTTT.